Listed below are T cell receptor beta chains from one sample, sequenced in a study of immune evolution from preneoplasia to lung adenocarcinoma. Clones were sequenced by immunoSEQ multiplex PCR, and TCRdb holds only the in-frame ones, with some missing. This repertoire shows 8,000 to 9,500 clones, 70% to 80% found once; its top ten account for about 10%. Sequenced material: FFPE minimally invasive lung adenocarcinoma tissue. The receptors come from a donor at least 70 years old with lung adenocarcinoma. Each CDR3 is given with its conserved first and last residue. The D gene is left open where the match is weak. Some rows mark clone size as missing; the rest say once, few, many or name a class of expanded clone.

clone size,V gene,D gene,J gene,CDR3 DNA,CDR3 protein
.,TRBV29-1,.,TRBJ2-1,TGCAGCGGAGGGGGGCTATCCCGAGAGCAGTTCTTC,CSGGGLSREQFF
.,TRBV5-1,TRBD1,TRBJ2-7,TGCGCCAGCAGCCTCCGGGACAGGGGTTTGACGGATCCCTACGAGCAGTACTTC,CASSLRDRGLTDPYEQYF
.,TRBV11-2,.,TRBJ2-3,TGTGCCAGCAGCTCGCCGCGCGGGAGCACAGATACGCAGTATTTT,CASSSPRGSTDTQYF
.,TRBV20-1,.,TRBJ1-4,TGCAGTGCGTCGGCAGCAAAACTGTTTTTT,CSASAAKLFF
.,TRBV7-9,TRBD2,TRBJ2-2,TGTGCCAGCAGCTACGGACTAGCGGGAGCTTCCGGGGAGCTGTTTTTT,CASSYGLAGASGELFF
.,TRBV6-7,.,TRBJ2-4,TGTGCCAGCAGTTACTCGACAGCGAAGTACTTC,CASSYSTAKYF
once,TRBV29-1,.,TRBJ2-3,TGCAGCGCCCGGAGTGATACGCAGTATTTT,CSARSDTQYF
.,TRBV7-9,.,TRBJ2-1,TGTGCCAGCAGCTTAAGGAATGAGCAGTTCTTC,CASSLRNEQFF
.,TRBV18,.,TRBJ2-2,TGTGCCAGCTCACTAACAGGGACCGGGGAGCTGTTTTTT,CASSLTGTGELFF
.,TRBV19,.,TRBJ1-2,TGTGCCAGTAGTAGAGGAGGGGGATCGGATGGCTACACCTTC,CASSRGGGSDGYTF
.,TRBV15,.,TRBJ2-3,TGTGCCACCAGCAGAGATCCGTCACCCACAGATACGCAGTATTTT,CATSRDPSPTDTQYF
once,TRBV19,.,TRBJ2-2,TGTGCCAGTAGCGACGGGGAGCTGTTTTTT,CASSDGELFF
.,TRBV18,.,TRBJ1-5,TGTGCCAGCTCACCCGAACCTAGCAATCAGCCCCAGCATTTT,CASSPEPSNQPQHF
.,TRBV6-1,.,TRBJ1-1,TGTGCCAGCAGTAGTACAGGGAGGGGGACTGAAGCTTTCTTT,CASSSTGRGTEAFF